These T cell receptor beta chains were read from a single sample in a study of shared clonotypes between healthy human individuals. The data were produced by immunoSEQ multiplex PCR, yet TCRdb's version contains in-frame clones alone and is incomplete. The data contain roughly 2 million clones, about 95% of them singletons. Sequenced input: naive CD8+ T cells sorted from blood. These receptors were obtained from a man between 18 and 35 years old in good health. Each CDR3 is given with its conserved first and last residue. Fields, in order: J gene, D gene, V gene, clone size, CDR3 length, CDR3 protein, CDR3 DNA. A D gene is named only where the DNA matches it firmly. Only some rows state a clone size, as once, few, many or a class for expanded clones.

>TRBJ1-1|TRBD1|TRBV27|-|17
CASSLFYTGEGNTEAFF
TGTGCCAGCAGTTTATTCTACACAGGGGAGGGGAACACTGAAGCTTTCTTT
>TRBJ2-3|-|TRBV4-3|-|12
CASSQDWGTQYF
TGCGCCAGCAGCCAAGACTGGGGAACGCAGTATTTT
>TRBJ1-1|-|TRBV5-4|-|13
CASSFRLGTEAFF
TGTGCCAGCAGCTTCAGATTGGGCACTGAAGCTTTCTTT
>TRBJ1-3|-|TRBV30|once|13
CAWSVIGGNTIYF
TGTGCCTGGAGCGTCATAGGGGGAAACACCATATATTTT
>TRBJ2-7|-|TRBV28|-|15
CASRQRQVWSYEQYF
TGTGCCAGCAGACAGCGACAGGTCTGGTCCTACGAGCAGTACTTC
>TRBJ2-3|-|TRBV4-1|once|17
CASSHRGSGTGTDTQYF
TGCGCCAGCAGCCATAGGGGGAGCGGGACGGGCACAGATACGCAGTATTTT
>TRBJ2-6|TRBD2|TRBV11-2|-|14
CASGREYGANVLTF
TGTGCCAGTGGGCGGGAGTACGGGGCCAACGTCCTGACTTTC
>TRBJ1-5|-|TRBV28|-|15
CASSWMGEGHQPQHF
TGTGCCAGCAGCTGGATGGGGGAGGGGCACCAGCCCCAGCATTTT
>TRBJ2-7|-|TRBV6-5|-|13
CASSAGEGYEQYF
TGTGCCAGCAGTGCAGGGGAAGGCTACGAGCAGTACTTC
>TRBJ2-7|-|TRBV2|-|12
CASSQAYYEQYF
TGTGCCAGCAGTCAGGCCTACTACGAGCAGTACTTC
>TRBJ2-7|-|TRBV11-2|once|13
CASSFPGNYEQYF
TGTGCCAGCAGCTTTCCGGGGAACTACGAGCAGTACTTC
>TRBJ2-7|-|TRBV6-1|-|15
CASSEEVGRAYEQYF
TGTGCCAGCAGTGAAGAAGTCGGTAGGGCCTACGAGCAGTACTTC
>TRBJ2-1|-|TRBV5-5|few|14
CASSLAQWWDEQFF
TGTGCCAGCAGCTTGGCTCAGTGGTGGGATGAGCAGTTCTTC
>TRBJ1-6|-|TRBV5-6|-|14
CASSLGQENSPLHF
TGTGCCAGCAGCTTGGGACAGGAGAATTCACCCCTCCACTTT
>TRBJ2-5|TRBD2|TRBV7-8|-|15
CASSPWGREGETQYF
TGTGCCAGCAGCCCCTGGGGGCGGGAGGGGGAGACCCAGTACTTC
>TRBJ2-1|TRBD1|TRBV12-5|-|18
CASGLSKPGQGYYNEQFF
TGTGCTAGTGGTTTGTCAAAACCGGGACAGGGGTACTACAATGAGCAGTTCTTC
>TRBJ1-2|TRBD1|TRBV28|once|15
CASSLWGDSSYGYTF
TGTGCCAGCAGTTTATGGGGGGACAGTAGCTATGGCTACACCTTC
>TRBJ2-3|TRBD2|TRBV18|-|21
CASSPLFGTGLAGESFDTQYF
TGTGCCAGCTCACCACTGTTCGGGACAGGACTAGCGGGAGAGTCTTTTGATACGCAGTATTTT
>TRBJ2-7|-|TRBV27|-|13
CASSPGTAYEQYF
TGTGCCAGCAGTCCGGGGACTGCGTACGAGCAGTACTTC
>TRBJ2-7|TRBD2|TRBV7-9|-|15
CASSPGSGSSYEQYF
TGTGCCAGCAGCCCCGGAAGCGGGAGCTCCTACGAGCAGTACTTC
>TRBJ1-1|-|TRBV7-9|-|16
CASSYYRDFGVTEAFF
TGTGCCAGCAGCTACTACAGGGATTTCGGGGTGACTGAAGCTTTCTTT
>TRBJ1-1|TRBD1|TRBV7-9|-|16
CASSPFTGVVMTEAFF
TGTGCCAGCAGCCCATTCACAGGGGTTGTCATGACTGAAGCTTTCTTT
>TRBJ2-2|-|TRBV4-1|-|15
CASSQDRRATGELFF
TGCGCCAGCAGCCAAGACAGAAGGGCCACCGGGGAGCTGTTTTTT
>TRBJ2-2|-|TRBV5-4|-|15
CASSLFGWGTGELFF
TGTGCCAGCAGCTTGTTCGGCTGGGGCACCGGGGAGCTGTTTTTT
>TRBJ2-7|-|TRBV4-1|-|14
CACSPIGISYEQYF
TGCGCCTGCTCCCCTATAGGGATCTCCTACGAGCAGTACTTC
>TRBJ2-7|TRBD1|TRBV6-1|once|15
CASSERIGTAYEQYF
TGTGCCAGCAGTGAACGGATAGGGACAGCCTACGAGCAGTACTTC
>TRBJ1-6|TRBD1|TRBV7-9|-|14
CASSAPGQGSPLHF
TGTGCCAGCAGCGCCCCGGGACAGGGTTCACCCCTCCACTTT
>TRBJ2-1|TRBD1|TRBV18|-|16
CASSPPAGTGYNEQFF
TGTGCCAGCTCACCACCTGCAGGGACAGGGTACAATGAGCAGTTCTTC
>TRBJ2-2|TRBD2|TRBV19|-|16
CASSAGLAGYTGELFF
TGTGCCAGTAGTGCGGGACTAGCGGGATACACCGGGGAGCTGTTTTTT
>TRBJ2-2|-|TRBV30|-|13
CAWSTGNTGELFF
TGTGCCTGGAGTACAGGGAACACCGGGGAGCTGTTTTTT
>TRBJ1-2|-|TRBV29-1|-|12
CSVEDRGDGYTF
TGCAGCGTTGAAGATCGGGGGGACGGCTACACCTTC
>TRBJ2-3|-|TRBV23-1|-|16
CASSQSYLGRCDTQYF
TGCGCCAGCAGTCAATCTTATTTAGGGAGGTGCGATACGCAGTATTTT
>TRBJ1-4|TRBD1|TRBV10-3|-|16
CAISAGTGGEGEKLFF
TGTGCCATCAGTGCCGGGACAGGGGGCGAAGGTGAAAAACTGTTTTTT
>TRBJ2-7|-|TRBV7-6|-|14
CASSLDGGIREQYF
TGTGCCAGCAGCTTAGACGGGGGAATAAGGGAGCAGTACTTC
>TRBJ2-7|TRBD2|TRBV5-4|once|15
CASSYVSGGSYEQYF
TGTGCCAGCAGCTATGTAAGCGGGGGTAGCTACGAGCAGTACTTC
>TRBJ2-2|-|TRBV11-3|-|16
CASSPRGGEYTGELFF
TGTGCCAGCAGCCCTCGAGGCGGGGAGTACACCGGGGAGCTGTTTTTT
>TRBJ2-1|TRBD1|TRBV28|-|15
CASSPDRVSYNEQFF
TGTGCCAGCAGCCCAGACAGGGTATCCTACAATGAGCAGTTCTTC
>TRBJ2-5|TRBD2|TRBV6-6|-|15
CASSRLARNQETQYF
TGTGCCAGCAGCCGACTAGCGCGAAACCAAGAGACCCAGTACTTC
>TRBJ2-3|TRBD2|TRBV19|-|15
CASSAPGLGADTQYF
TGTGCCAGTAGTGCGCCGGGACTAGGGGCAGATACGCAGTATTTT
>TRBJ2-2|TRBD2|TRBV7-9|-|18
CASSPGLAGALSIGELFF
TGTGCCAGCAGCCCCGGTCTAGCGGGGGCCCTTTCTATCGGGGAGCTGTTTTTT
>TRBJ2-7|-|TRBV4-1|-|17
CASSQGLQPPRGYEQYF
TGCGCCAGCAGCCAAGGCCTACAGCCTCCCCGGGGCTACGAGCAGTACTTC
>TRBJ2-7|-|TRBV5-1|-|13
CASSFGLHYEQYF
TGCGCCAGCAGCTTTGGGCTTCACTACGAGCAGTACTTC
>TRBJ2-7|TRBD1|TRBV7-9|-|16
CASSHPLGRGSYEQYF
TGTGCCAGCAGTCATCCTTTGGGCAGGGGGTCCTACGAGCAGTACTTC
>TRBJ2-7|-|TRBV5-8|-|15
CASSPVGTADYEQYF
TGTGCCAGCAGCCCCGTAGGGACCGCAGACTACGAGCAGTACTTC
>TRBJ1-4|-|TRBV6-1|-|15
CASSSRTYDGEKLFF
TGTGCCAGCAGTTCCCGGACATATGACGGAGAAAAACTGTTTTTT
>TRBJ2-1|-|TRBV2|-|16
CASSYTGAGPYNEQFF
TGTGCCAGCAGCTATACCGGGGCGGGACCCTACAATGAGCAGTTCTTC
>TRBJ2-1|TRBD1|TRBV27|-|14
CASSTGGSYNEQFF
TGTGCCAGCAGTACAGGGGGTTCCTACAATGAGCAGTTCTTC
>TRBJ2-1|-|TRBV7-9|-|12
CAIASPGSEQFF
TGTGCCATAGCTTCTCCAGGGTCTGAGCAGTTCTTC
>TRBJ2-1|TRBD2|TRBV29-1|-|13
CSVDGGGYNEQFF
TGCAGCGTTGACGGCGGGGGATACAATGAGCAGTTCTTC
>TRBJ1-1|-|TRBV7-9|-|12
CASSFGATEAFF
TGTGCCAGCAGCTTCGGGGCGACTGAAGCTTTCTTT
>TRBJ2-7|-|TRBV27|-|14
CASSFSGNSYEQYF
TGTGCCAGCAGTTTTAGCGGCAACTCCTACGAGCAGTACTTC